A selection of T cell receptor beta chains follows, all from one sample in a study of shared clonotypes between healthy human individuals. Measured with immunoSEQ multiplex PCR; TCRdb has only the in-frame clones, and not every one. This sample has around 2,000,000 clones, with approximately 95% found just once. The sample comprised naive CD8+ T cells sorted from blood. These receptors all stem from a man aged 18 to 30 in good health. Each CDR3 is given with its conserved first and last residue. Clone size appears in some rows only: once, few, many, or a class for an expanded clone.

clone_size: -; v_call: TRBV7-2; cdr3_length: 16; j_call: TRBJ2-1; cdr3_aa: CASSTTGNTGYNEQFF
clone_size: -; v_call: TRBV28; cdr3_length: 13; j_call: TRBJ2-7; cdr3_aa: CASSFRTFWEQYF
clone_size: -; v_call: TRBV2; cdr3_length: 13; j_call: TRBJ2-7; cdr3_aa: CASSVGTVYEQYF
clone_size: once; v_call: TRBV5-1; cdr3_length: 12; j_call: TRBJ2-7; cdr3_aa: CASSFYGDEQYF
clone_size: -; v_call: TRBV9; cdr3_length: 13; j_call: TRBJ2-7; cdr3_aa: CASSVGIDYEQYF
clone_size: -; v_call: TRBV7-4; cdr3_length: 16; j_call: TRBJ2-2; cdr3_aa: CASRRPGIQSPGELFF
clone_size: once; v_call: TRBV2; cdr3_length: 14; j_call: TRBJ1-6; cdr3_aa: CASSEGQGPSPLHF
clone_size: -; v_call: TRBV11-2; cdr3_length: 16; j_call: TRBJ2-1; cdr3_aa: CASSFLGGGRGDEQFF
clone_size: -; v_call: TRBV27; cdr3_length: 13; j_call: TRBJ2-5; cdr3_aa: CASSFGPSETQYF
clone_size: -; v_call: TRBV30; cdr3_length: 13; j_call: TRBJ1-2; cdr3_aa: CAWSVGSNYGYTF
clone_size: -; v_call: TRBV6-5; cdr3_length: 15; j_call: TRBJ2-1; cdr3_aa: CASRKTGEIYNEQFF
clone_size: -; v_call: TRBV2; cdr3_length: 13; j_call: TRBJ2-5; cdr3_aa: CASRLVRIETQYF
clone_size: -; v_call: TRBV29-1; cdr3_length: 15; j_call: TRBJ2-7; cdr3_aa: CSVEDLGGTTYEQYF
clone_size: -; v_call: TRBV30; cdr3_length: 13; j_call: TRBJ1-2; cdr3_aa: CAGDSLRVGGYTF
clone_size: -; v_call: TRBV5-8; cdr3_length: 15; j_call: TRBJ2-7; cdr3_aa: CASSPFDRGSYEQYF
clone_size: -; v_call: TRBV28; cdr3_length: 21; j_call: TRBJ2-3; cdr3_aa: CASSYPPASGGEGFGTDTQYF
clone_size: -; v_call: TRBV7-9; cdr3_length: 17; j_call: TRBJ2-1; cdr3_aa: CASRTLLAGVGWDEQFF
clone_size: -; v_call: TRBV29-1; cdr3_length: 13; j_call: TRBJ2-2; cdr3_aa: CSVESANTGELFF
clone_size: -; v_call: TRBV4-3; cdr3_length: 20; j_call: TRBJ2-1; cdr3_aa: CASSQDGLAGGPRSYNEQFF
clone_size: -; v_call: TRBV7-9; cdr3_length: 15; j_call: TRBJ2-7; cdr3_aa: CASSFRTSEYYEQYF
clone_size: -; v_call: TRBV27; cdr3_length: 15; j_call: TRBJ2-2; cdr3_aa: CASSLYGGATGELFF
clone_size: -; v_call: TRBV4-3; cdr3_length: 16; j_call: TRBJ1-1; cdr3_aa: CASSQSGGTANTEAFF
clone_size: -; v_call: TRBV7-3; cdr3_length: 13; j_call: TRBJ2-5; cdr3_aa: CASSGTGQGTQYF
clone_size: -; v_call: TRBV9; cdr3_length: 14; j_call: TRBJ2-7; cdr3_aa: CASNERGWDDEQYF
clone_size: -; v_call: TRBV7-2; cdr3_length: 14; j_call: TRBJ2-7; cdr3_aa: CASSLVGTGDEQYF
clone_size: -; v_call: TRBV19; cdr3_length: 12; j_call: TRBJ2-2; cdr3_aa: CASSLGAGELFF
clone_size: once; v_call: TRBV6-5; cdr3_length: 14; j_call: TRBJ2-7; cdr3_aa: CASSYTGSQYEQYF
clone_size: -; v_call: TRBV4-3; cdr3_length: 15; j_call: TRBJ2-1; cdr3_aa: CASSGGTPQGFEQFF
clone_size: -; v_call: TRBV4-1; cdr3_length: 14; j_call: TRBJ1-1; cdr3_aa: CASSQVASNTEAFF
clone_size: -; v_call: TRBV4-1; cdr3_length: 18; j_call: TRBJ1-1; cdr3_aa: CASSQGGDQGAMNTEAFF
clone_size: -; v_call: TRBV7-9; cdr3_length: 16; j_call: TRBJ2-7; cdr3_aa: CASSFSPSGSNYEQYF
clone_size: -; v_call: TRBV30; cdr3_length: 13; j_call: TRBJ2-1; cdr3_aa: CALLGEGHNEQFF
clone_size: -; v_call: TRBV27; cdr3_length: 14; j_call: TRBJ2-4; cdr3_aa: CASSLLGGRDIQYF
clone_size: -; v_call: TRBV4-1; cdr3_length: 16; j_call: TRBJ2-1; cdr3_aa: CASSQNPSGTYNEQFF
clone_size: -; v_call: TRBV6-1; cdr3_length: 15; j_call: TRBJ2-7; cdr3_aa: CASSEVAVLPYEQYF
clone_size: -; v_call: TRBV4-1; cdr3_length: 14; j_call: TRBJ1-2; cdr3_aa: CASSWDRGSYGYTF
clone_size: -; v_call: TRBV27; cdr3_length: 12; j_call: TRBJ2-5; cdr3_aa: CASSDRGETQYF
clone_size: -; v_call: TRBV4-1; cdr3_length: 15; j_call: TRBJ2-7; cdr3_aa: CASSQDEGQLYEQYF
clone_size: -; v_call: TRBV5-1; cdr3_length: 14; j_call: TRBJ1-6; cdr3_aa: CASSLAILDSPLHF
clone_size: -; v_call: TRBV27; cdr3_length: 11; j_call: TRBJ2-1; cdr3_aa: CASLWGNEQFF
clone_size: -; v_call: TRBV6-1; cdr3_length: 17; j_call: TRBJ2-2; cdr3_aa: CASSEGSRARVTGELFF
clone_size: -; v_call: TRBV19; cdr3_length: 12; j_call: TRBJ2-2; cdr3_aa: CATLSIVGELFF
clone_size: -; v_call: TRBV29-1; cdr3_length: 15; j_call: TRBJ2-4; cdr3_aa: CSVEDLGLSKNIQYF
clone_size: once; v_call: TRBV6-6; cdr3_length: 13; j_call: TRBJ1-5; cdr3_aa: CASSNTGDQPQHF
clone_size: -; v_call: TRBV5-1; cdr3_length: 19; j_call: TRBJ2-1; cdr3_aa: CASSLIPGGIGQGYNEQFF
clone_size: once; v_call: TRBV6-5; cdr3_length: 16; j_call: TRBJ1-1; cdr3_aa: CASSYSPGQGATEAFF
clone_size: once; v_call: TRBV29-1; cdr3_length: 10; j_call: TRBJ2-1; cdr3_aa: CSVVRNEQFF
clone_size: -; v_call: TRBV7-2; cdr3_length: 15; j_call: TRBJ2-7; cdr3_aa: CASSLGGTSGYEQYF
clone_size: -; v_call: TRBV19; cdr3_length: 14; j_call: TRBJ2-7; cdr3_aa: CASSHTRDDHEQYF
clone_size: -; v_call: TRBV15; cdr3_length: 14; j_call: TRBJ2-7; cdr3_aa: CATSRARTPYEQYF
clone_size: -; v_call: TRBV2; cdr3_length: 12; j_call: TRBJ2-7; cdr3_aa: CASTTGGYEQYF
clone_size: -; v_call: TRBV13; cdr3_length: 14; j_call: TRBJ2-7; cdr3_aa: CASSFQSEGYEQYF
clone_size: few; v_call: TRBV27; cdr3_length: 12; j_call: TRBJ1-6; cdr3_aa: CASRRGGSPLHF
clone_size: once; v_call: TRBV4-3; cdr3_length: 16; j_call: TRBJ2-2; cdr3_aa: CASSQDRTGGTGELFF
clone_size: -; v_call: TRBV9; cdr3_length: 15; j_call: TRBJ2-7; cdr3_aa: CASSVGGLATGEQYF